This TCR beta chain originates from a study of CD8+CD57+ T cells in acquired aplastic anemia. CDR3 and TCR beta VDJ profiling relied on a genomic DNA template. TCRdb analysed the reads with MiXCR anew, one entry per CDR3 protein. The repertoire holds 160,000 or so distinct CDR3 sequences, with less than 50% as singletons. Flow cytometry had shown expanded CD8+CD57+ cells in the patients chosen for sequencing. Patients had undergone no therapy by the time their blood was sampled. Study-level points and caveats: CD8+ Simpson's diversity did not differ significantly between patients and controls.

For this clonotype: Its antigen remains unidentified.

Source material: sorted CD4+, CD8+, or CD8+CD57+ T cells (not recorded which) from PBMCs. This clonotype originated in a human donor with aplastic anemia.

The CDR3 DNA reads TGCAGCGTTGACGGGGGGCCGGACTATGGCTACACCTTC. It encodes CSVDGGPDYGYTF. The gene calls are TRBV29-1 and TRBJ1-2, with TRBD1 as a possible D gene (6 bases). Germline CDR1 and CDR2: SQVTM and ANQGSEA. Trimming removed 3 bases from V and 3 bases from J, with 11 bases in between. The CDR3 length is 13 residues.